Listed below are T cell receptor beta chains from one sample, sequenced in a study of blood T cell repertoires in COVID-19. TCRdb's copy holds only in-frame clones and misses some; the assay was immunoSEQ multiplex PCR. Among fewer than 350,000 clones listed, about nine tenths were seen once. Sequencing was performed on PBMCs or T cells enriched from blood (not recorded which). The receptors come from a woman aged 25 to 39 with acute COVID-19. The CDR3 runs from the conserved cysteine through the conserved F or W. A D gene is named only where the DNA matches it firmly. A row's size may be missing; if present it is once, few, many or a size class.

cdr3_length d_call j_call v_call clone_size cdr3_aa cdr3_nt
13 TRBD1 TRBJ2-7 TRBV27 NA CASSLATGREQYF TGTGCCAGCAGTTTAGCGACAGGGCGCGAGCAGTACTTC
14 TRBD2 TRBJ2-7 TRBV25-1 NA CASSGTSGVYEQYF TGTGCCAGCAGTGGGACTAGCGGGGTCTACGAGCAGTACTTC
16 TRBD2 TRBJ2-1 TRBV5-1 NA CASSLGSGSSYNEQFF TGCGCCAGCAGCTTGGGAAGCGGGAGCTCCTACAATGAGCAGTTCTTC
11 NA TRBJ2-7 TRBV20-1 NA CSLRGHYEQYF TGCAGTCTCAGGGGCCACTACGAGCAGTACTTC
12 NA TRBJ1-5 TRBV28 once CASRSGNQPQHF TGTGCCAGCCGGAGCGGGAATCAGCCCCAGCATTTT
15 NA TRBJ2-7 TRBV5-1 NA CASTRWGEVGYEQYF TGCGCCAGCACCCGGTGGGGGGAGGTAGGATACGAGCAGTACTTC
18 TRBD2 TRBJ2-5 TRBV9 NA CASSPLEGGLAGEETQYF TGTGCCAGCAGCCCCCTGGAGGGAGGACTAGCGGGAGAAGAGACCCAGTACTTC
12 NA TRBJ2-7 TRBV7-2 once CASSLDRDTQYF TGTGCCAGCAGCTTAGATCGGGATACGCAGTACTTC
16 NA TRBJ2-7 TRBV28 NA CASSLRRGGVRNEQYF TGTGCCAGCAGTTTACGGCGAGGAGGGGTCAGGAACGAGCAGTACTTC
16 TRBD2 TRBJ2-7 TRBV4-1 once CASSQELAASSYEQYF TGCGCCAGCAGCCAAGAACTAGCGGCGAGCTCCTACGAGCAGTACTTC
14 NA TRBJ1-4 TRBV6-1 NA CASSERGSNEKLFF TGTGCCAGCAGTGAGAGGGGGTCTAATGAAAAACTGTTTTTT
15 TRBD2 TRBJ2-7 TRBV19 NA CASSPRTSQTYEQYF TGTGCCAGTAGTCCCCGGACTAGCCAAACTTACGAGCAGTACTTC
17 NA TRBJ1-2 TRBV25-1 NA CASPKLGATDSNYGYTF TGTGCCAGCCCGAAACTGGGGGCGACCGATAGCAACTATGGCTACACCTTC
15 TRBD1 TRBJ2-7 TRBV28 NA CASSFAGGSSYEQYF TGTGCCAGCAGTTTTGCAGGGGGCAGCTCCTACGAGCAGTACTTC
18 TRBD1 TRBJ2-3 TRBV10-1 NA CASSEWKTTGERTDTQYF TGCGCCAGCAGTGAGTGGAAGACGACAGGGGAGAGGACAGATACGCAGTATTTT
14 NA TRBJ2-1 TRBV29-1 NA CSVVLGGLVNEQFF TGCAGCGTTGTTTTGGGGGGACTCGTAAATGAGCAGTTCTTC
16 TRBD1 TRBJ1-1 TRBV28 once CASSSPGTGLRTEAFF TGTGCCAGCAGCAGCCCCGGGACAGGGTTGAGAACTGAAGCTTTCTTT
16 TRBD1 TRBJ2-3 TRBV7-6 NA CASSSGGQGFTDTQYF TGTGCCAGCAGCAGCGGGGGACAGGGGTTCACAGATACGCAGTATTTT
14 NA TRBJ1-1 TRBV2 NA CASTVAGGNTEAFF TGTGCCAGCACCGTTGCGGGGGGGAACACTGAAGCTTTCTTT
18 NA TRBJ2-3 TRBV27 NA CASSLLLFTGRESDTQYF TGTGCCAGCAGTTTATTGCTCTTTACGGGTCGGGAGTCAGATACGCAGTATTTT
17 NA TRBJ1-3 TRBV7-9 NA CASSLDSGLLSGNTIYF TGTGCCAGCAGCTTAGATAGCGGGCTTCTCTCTGGAAACACCATATATTTT
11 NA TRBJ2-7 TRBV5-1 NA CASSPDIEQYF TGCGCCAGCAGCCCGGACATCGAGCAGTACTTC
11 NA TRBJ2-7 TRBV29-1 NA CSVVVTYEQYF TGCAGCGTTGTCGTTACCTACGAGCAGTACTTC
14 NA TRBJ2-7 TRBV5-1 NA CASSGERVLGEQYF TGCGCCAGCAGCGGAGAGCGGGTATTGGGCGAGCAGTACTTC
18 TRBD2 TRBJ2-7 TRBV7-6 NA CASSPAGTSGSGKYEQYF TGTGCCAGCAGTCCAGCCGGGACTAGCGGGAGCGGTAAATACGAGCAGTACTTC